This passage covers 13 T cell receptor beta chains from one sample sequenced in a study of cytomegalovirus exposure and HLA in healthy donors. PCR amplification relied on 60 Vbeta primers (plus 13 Jbeta primers). Sequenced by immunoSEQ multiplex PCR; TCRdb stores in-frame clones only, minus some. The table includes approximately 190,000 clones, about nine tenths detected once. Input material: PBMCs. These receptors were collected from a boy aged 2 to 10 in good health and CMV-seronegative.

This clone came up once. The chain recombines TRBV28 with TRBJ2-7, with a weak D call TRBD2 (6 bases). The germline V gene has CDR1 MDHEN and CDR2 SYDVKM. This CDR3 is 14 amino acids long. The V end lost 7 bases, the J end lost 2 bases, and 15 bases lay between the germline ends. The CDR3 loop reads CASIGGTAAYEQYF. The CDR3 DNA reads as TGTGCCAGCATTGGAGGGACCGCAGCCTACGAGCAGTACTTC. The full variable domain, completed using reference TRBV28 and TRBJ2-7, is DVKVTQSSRYLVKRTGEKVFLECVQDMDHENMFWYRQDPGLGLRLIYFSYDVKMKEKGDIPEGYSVSREKKERFSLILESASTNQTSMYLCASIGGTAAYEQYFGPGTRLTVT.

The J gene is TRBJ2-5, the V gene TRBV6-5, with no clear D. V was clipped by 10 bases and J by 4 bases, with 19 bases between them. Germline V gives CDR1 MNHEY, CDR2 SVGAGI. The CDR3 contains 14 residues. CDR3 amino acids: CATRSAAAAETQYF. The CDR3 coding sequence is TGTGCCACCCGCTCCGCCGCGGCCGCAGAGACCCAGTACTTC.

V is TRBV30 and J is TRBJ2-7; 9 bases are shared with TRBD1. Looked up from germline, CDR1 is GTSNPN and CDR2 is SVGIG (reference sequence). The CDR3 contains 15 residues. The junction had 11 bases not matched to a gene; V was cut back by 1 base and J by 7 bases. CDR3 amino acids: CAWSEPGQGSWEQYF. CDR3 in DNA: TGTGCCTGGAGTGAACCGGGACAGGGCTCGTGGGAGCAGTACTTC. The full variable domain, rest sourced from reference TRBV30 and TRBJ2-7, is SQTIHQWPATLVQPVGSPLSLECTVEGTSNPNLYWYRQAAGRGLQLLFYSVGIGQISSEVPQNLSASRPQDRQFILSSKKLLLSDSGFYLCAWSEPGQGSWEQYFGPGTRLTVT.

The chain uses TRBV30 and TRBJ2-7, with TRBD2 matching over 7 bases. The CDR3 runs to 12 residues. J gave up 4 bases and V 3 bases, and 3 bases lay outside the gene matches. Germline V gene data show CDR1 as GTSNPN and CDR2 as SVGIG (reference sequence). The CDR3 DNA is TGTGCCTGGAGCCGGCGGGGGTACGAGCAGTACTTC. This gives the protein CAWSRRGYEQYF.

The CDR3 here is CASSLPGQAINQPQHF. CDR3 sequence (DNA): TGTGCCAGCAGTTTACCGGGACAGGCAATAAATCAGCCCCAGCATTTT. The chain joins TRBV28 to TRBJ1-5; TRBD1 agrees at 8 bases. This CDR3 spans 16 amino acids. The germline V gene encodes CDR1 MDHEN and CDR2 SYDVKM. V dropped 2 bases and J dropped 4; count of bases not matched to a gene: 7.

The chain links TRBV27 to TRBJ2-3; 11 bases are shared with TRBD2. This CDR3 region has 18 residues. Trimming at V came to 10 bases and at J to 2 bases, leaving 17 bases not matched to a gene. The V gene's germline CDR1 is MNHEY and CDR2 SMNVEV (reference sequence). CDR3 sequence reads: CATAAARGSGRATDTQYF. The CDR3 DNA follows: TGTGCCACCGCCGCCGCCCGAGGTAGCGGGAGGGCCACAGATACGCAGTATTTT.

The chain joins TRBV9 to TRBJ2-4, with D maybe TRBD2 (6 bases). This CDR3 has 14 amino acids. Trimming stripped 5 bases from V and 0 bases from J, with 9 bases between. Germline V gene lookup returns CDR1 SGDLS and CDR2 YYNGEE. The CDR3 region is CASSGGTAKNIQYF. The DNA of the CDR3 is TGTGCCAGCAGTGGGGGGACAGCCAAAAACATTCAGTACTTC.

This clone has only a few counts. This sequence joins TRBV6-5 and TRBJ2-7; 14 bases match TRBD2. The CDR3 extends over 15 amino acids. With V trimmed by 6 bases and J by 3 bases, 4 bases remained unmatched. Germline V gene lookup returns CDR1 MNHEY and CDR2 SVGAGI. The CDR3 bases are TGTGCCAGCAGACGACTAGCGGGAGGGCTCTACGAGCAGTACTTC. It codes for CASRRLAGGLYEQYF.

The chain uses TRBV11-2 and TRBJ2-5; no firm D call. This CDR3 has 12 residues. The germline CDR1 and CDR2 sequences are SGHAT and FQNNGV. Trimming shortened V by 5 bases and J by 11 bases, and 15 bases separated the two germline ends. Here the CDR3 reads CASSATGVEQYF. The CDR3 DNA is TGTGCCAGCAGCGCGACTGGAGTTGAGCAGTACTTC.

In this sample, this clone turned up a few times. The CDR3 region is CATSREETGANVLTF. CDR3 sequence (DNA): TGTGCCACCAGCAGGGAGGAAACTGGGGCCAACGTCCTGACTTTC. This rearrangement joins TRBV15 to TRBJ2-6; the D gene is possibly TRBD2 (5 bases). Trimming removed 3 bases from V and 2 bases from J, with 8 bases in between. Per germline, CDR1 LNHNV and CDR2 YYDKDF (reference sequence). The CDR3 contains 15 residues. The complete variable domain, with remaining parts taken from reference TRBV15 and TRBJ2-6, reads DAMVIQNPRYQVTQFGKPVTLSCSQTLNHNVMYWYQQKSSQAPKLLFHYYDKDFNNEADTPDNFQSRRPNTSFCFLDIRSPGLGDTAMYLCATSREETGANVLTFGAGSRLTVL.

V is TRBV5-1 and J is TRBJ2-1; 11 positions agree with TRBD1. J lost 10 bases, V lost 0 bases, and 9 bases had no gene match. Germline V gene sequence: CDR1 SGHRS, CDR2 YFSETQ. The CDR3 has 16 amino acids. For the CDR3, the DNA is TGCGCCAGCAGCTTGGCCACAGGACAGGGGGCTGGGGAGCAGTTCTTC. Its protein is CASSLATGQGAGEQFF.

V usage is TRBV4-1 and J usage is TRBJ2-3; 13 bases are a match to TRBD2. The ends lost 0 bases at V and 4 bases at J; junction bases unmatched: 1. Germline V gene lookup returns CDR1 MGHRA and CDR2 YSYEKL. This CDR3 contains 16 residues. The CDR3 DNA reads TGCGCCAGCAGCCAAGAACTAGCGGGAGGGTCAGATACGCAGTATTTT. Protein sequence: CASSQELAGGSDTQYF.

Only one count was recorded for this clone. The J gene is TRBJ2-7, the V gene TRBV7-2, with D perhaps TRBD2 (6 bases). V was pared by 1 base and J by 0 bases, with 13 bases between. The germline V gene has CDR1 SGHTA and CDR2 FQGNSA. This CDR3 comprises 16 residues. The CDR3 coding sequence is TGTGCCAGCAGCTTAGGTTCCCGGGAGAGCTCCTACGAGCAGTACTTC. Its translation: CASSLGSRESSYEQYF. Supplemented by reference TRBV7-2 and TRBJ2-7, the full variable domain reads GAGVSQSPSNKVTEKGKDVELRCDPISGHTALYWYRQSLGQGLEFLIYFQGNSAPDKSGLPSDRFSAERTGGSVSTLTIQRTQQEDSAVYLCASSLGSRESSYEQYFGPGTRLTVT.